Presented here are 27 T cell receptor beta chains from one specimen sequenced in a study of PD-L1 blockade in urothelial cancer. Repertoires were generated with immunoSEQ multiplex PCR, while TCRdb's copy carries only in-frame clones and drops some. The table lists about 38,000 clones, over 75% of them singletons. The specimen was PBMCs, collected around atezolizumab (anti-PD-L1) treatment. These receptors all come from a man aged 55 to 70 with urothelial cancer.

V and J are TRBV28 and TRBJ1-2; the match to TRBD1 covers 9 bases. The CDR3 is 16 amino acids. The germline CDR1 and CDR2 sequences are MDHEN and SYDVKM. V shed 4 bases and J 4 bases; nucleotides not matched to a gene: 10. CDR3 residues: CASSSQQGAKIYGYTF. The DNA for the CDR3 is TGTGCCAGCAGTTCCCAACAGGGGGCGAAAATCTATGGCTACACCTTC.

This clone was counted a single time. The CDR3 protein is CAISGTLNTGELFF. For the CDR3, the DNA is TGTGCCATCAGTGGGACACTGAACACCGGGGAGCTGTTTTTT. V gene TRBV10-3 combines with J gene TRBJ2-2, with D possibly being TRBD1 (5 bases). Germline CDR1 reads ENHRY; CDR2 reads SYGVKD. The CDR3 contains 14 residues. V gave up 4 bases and J gave up 1 base, with 7 bases separating them.

This chain uses TRBV6-1 with TRBJ2-7; 8 positions agree with TRBD1. Trimming removed 4 bases from V and 4 bases from J; junction bases left unmatched: 9. Germline CDR1 and CDR2: MNHNS and SASEGT. The CDR3 spans 15 residues. The CDR3 bases are TGTGCCAGCAGTGGATTAAGACAGGGGTGGTACGAGCAGTACTTC. This sequence encodes CASSGLRQGWYEQYF.

This clone was found a few times. V is TRBV5-6 and J is TRBJ1-2; 10 nucleotides line up with TRBD1. The CDR3 is made up of 17 amino acids. With V trimmed by 0 bases and J by 4 bases, 9 bases remained unmatched. Germline V gene lookup returns CDR1 SGHDT and CDR2 YYEEEE. The CDR3 reads CASSLGTGGPSPYGYTF. DNA for the CDR3: TGTGCCAGCAGCTTGGGGACAGGGGGACCCAGCCCCTATGGCTACACCTTC.

The chain has TRBV10-2 and TRBJ1-6; no clear D. The germline CDR1 and CDR2 sequences are WSHSY and SAAADI. The length of the CDR3 is 15 residues. Trimming shortened V by 2 bases and J by 0 bases, and 5 bases separated the two germline ends. Written as DNA, the CDR3 is TGCGCCAGCAGTGAGGGGAGCTCCTATAATTCACCCCTCCACTTT. Translation gives CASSEGSSYNSPLHF.

This clone was recorded many times. The chain combines TRBV7-9 with TRBJ1-2; D remains unclear. This CDR3 has 14 amino acids. Germline assignment: CDR1 SEHNR and CDR2 FQNEAQ (reference sequence). V lost 7 bases and J 8 bases, leaving 20 bases between the germline ends. The CDR3 nucleotides read TGTGCCAGCAACCCAGGAGGTGGGAGTTGGGGCTACACCTTC. It codes for CASNPGGGSWGYTF.

The V and J genes are TRBV4-2 and TRBJ1-2; D unclear. Trimming removed 2 bases from V and 8 bases from J, with 24 bases in between. CDR3 length equals 17 residues. The germline V gene has CDR1 LGHNA and CDR2 YNFKEQ. This CDR3 reads CASSQYFSSGSERGYTF. The CDR3 DNA reads TGTGCCAGCAGCCAATATTTTAGTTCAGGCTCTGAACGGGGCTACACCTTC.

J is TRBJ1-1 and V is TRBV7-9; 7 nucleotides align to TRBD1. Germline lookup yields CDR1 SEHNR and CDR2 FQNEAQ (reference sequence). Trimming at V came to 6 bases and at J to 4 bases, leaving 5 bases not matched to a gene. The CDR3 contains 13 residues. The CDR3: CASSRQGGTEAFF. The DNA for the CDR3 is TGTGCCAGCAGTCGACAGGGTGGCACTGAAGCTTTCTTT.

The chain employs TRBV5-3 and TRBJ1-5, with D maybe TRBD1 (5 bases). TRBV5-3 is an ORF for which the function is uncertain. The CDR3 runs to 14 residues. The V end lost 1 base, the J end lost 6 bases, and 11 bases lay between the germline ends. In nucleotides, the CDR3 is TGTGCCAGAAGCTTGTTTCTTCAGGGTCAGCCCCAGCATTTT. Its protein product is CARSLFLQGQPQHF.

V is TRBV4-2 and J is TRBJ2-5; TRBD2 matches at 15 bases. CDR1 and CDR2 from the germline V gene are LGHNA and YNFKEQ. V was clipped by 3 bases and J by 4 bases; unmatched bases: 9. This CDR3 has 18 amino acids. CDR3 bases: TGTGCCAGCAGCCAGCCTGGACTAGCGGGGGGGCCGGGAGAGACCCAGTACTTC. Encoded protein: CASSQPGLAGGPGETQYF.

V and J are TRBV10-3 and TRBJ2-7, with TRBD2 matching over 8 bases. The CDR3 is 13 amino acids. In germline, CDR1 is ENHRY, CDR2 SYGVKD. V trimming: 5 bases; J trimming: 5 bases; junction bases outside the gene matches: 5. DNA for the CDR3: TGTGCCATCAGTTTCCCGGGGGGGCACGAGCAGTACTTC. Its protein is CAISFPGGHEQYF.

The chain is built from TRBV6-5 and TRBJ1-6, with TRBD1 matching 9 bases. CDR1 MNHEY and CDR2 SVGAGI come from the germline V gene. The CDR3 sequence is 15 residues long. V was clipped by 2 bases and J by 8 bases; unmatched bases: 4. The CDR3 DNA follows: TGTGCCAGCAGTTACAACAGACAGGGGGATTCACCCCTCCACTTT. Protein: CASSYNRQGDSPLHF.

This chain uses TRBV13 with TRBJ2-4; D perhaps matches TRBD2 (6 bases). This CDR3 spans 15 amino acids. The germline V gene encodes CDR1 PRHDT and CDR2 FYEKMQ (reference sequence). V lost 5 bases to trimming and J lost 5 bases, with 16 bases between them. The CDR3 sequence: CASSLQTGRQNIQYF. Written as DNA, the CDR3 is TGTGCCAGCAGCCTTCAGACGGGGAGGCAAAACATTCAGTACTTC.

V usage is TRBV7-2 and J usage is TRBJ2-3; perhaps TRBD2 as D (6 bases). CDR1 and CDR2 from the germline V gene are SGHTA and FQGNSA. V was trimmed by 1 base and J by 4 bases, leaving 12 bases between them. CDR3 length: 15 amino acids. This CDR3 is CASSLVGGEADTQYF. For the CDR3, the DNA is TGTGCCAGCAGCTTAGTGGGGGGAGAAGCAGATACGCAGTATTTT.

The chain carries TRBV5-6 and TRBJ2-7; 7 bases are a match to TRBD1. Germline lookup yields CDR1 SGHDT and CDR2 YYEEEE. The ends lost 1 base at V and 2 bases at J; junction bases unmatched: 12. The CDR3 is 17 residues long. The CDR3 region has the DNA TGTGCCAGCAGCTTGTTGGGACAGCTAGAGTCCCCCTACGAGCAGTACTTC. It is translated as CASSLLGQLESPYEQYF.

V and J are TRBV5-1 and TRBJ2-3, with unresolved D. The CDR3 has 14 amino acids. Germline assignment: CDR1 SGHRS and CDR2 YFSETQ. Deletions cut 0 bases from V and 4 bases from J, with 9 bases between. The CDR3 DNA sequence: TGCGCCAGCAGCTTGGAGGCGGCTCCAGATACGCAGTATTTT. It specifies CASSLEAAPDTQYF.

The chain is built from TRBV6-1 and TRBJ1-5; a possible D gene is TRBD1 (6 bases). This CDR3 spans 15 amino acids. Deletions cut 6 bases from V and 2 bases from J, with 14 bases between. Per germline, CDR1 MNHNS and CDR2 SASEGT. The CDR3 loop is CASSGQLIGNQPQHF. DNA for the CDR3: TGTGCCAGCAGCGGACAGCTCATTGGCAATCAGCCCCAGCATTTT.

The CDR3 sequence is CASSSPGGKWTQYF. In DNA form, the CDR3 reads TGTGCCAGCAGCTCACCCGGGGGGAAATGGACCCAGTACTTC. V is TRBV7-6 and J is TRBJ2-5; TRBD2 aligns across 7 bases. CDR1 SGHVS and CDR2 FNYEAQ come from the germline V gene. The ends lost 4 bases at V and 7 bases at J; junction bases unmatched: 9. The CDR3 is made up of 14 amino acids.

This chain links TRBV5-6 with TRBJ1-1; D remains ambiguous. Trimming stripped 1 base from V and 4 bases from J, with 8 bases between. CDR3 length equals 13 residues. CDR1 SGHDT and CDR2 YYEEEE come from the germline V gene. This CDR3 reads CASSLRGFTEAFF. The CDR3 coding sequence is TGTGCCAGCAGCTTGCGGGGATTCACTGAAGCTTTCTTT.

The chain links TRBV18 to TRBJ1-2, with 7 nucleotides matching TRBD1. Losses at the gene ends were 1 base for V and 7 bases for J; bases not matched to a gene: 12. Looked up from germline, CDR1 is KGHSH and CDR2 is LQKENI. The CDR3 has 16 amino acids. Here the CDR3 reads CASSPQGAPLLGGYTF. The CDR3 DNA reads as TGTGCCAGCTCACCACAGGGGGCGCCTCTGTTGGGTGGCTACACCTTC.

This clone was seen a single time. This chain uses TRBV28 with TRBJ2-7; possibly TRBD1 for D (6 bases). Germline values: CDR1 MDHEN, CDR2 SYDVKM. The CDR3 covers 14 residues. Deletions cut 5 bases from V and 2 bases from J, with 13 bases between. In DNA, the CDR3 is TGTGCCAGCAGTGCACAGGGTCGGACCTACGAGCAGTACTTC. Protein sequence: CASSAQGRTYEQYF.

The chain links TRBV5-1 to TRBJ1-1, with D unclear. CDR1 and CDR2 from the germline V gene are SGHRS and YFSETQ. The CDR3 covers 15 residues. The germline V and J ends were trimmed by 0 bases and 5 bases, with 14 bases remaining between them. CDR3 sequence reads: CASSLEEGIKTEAFF. Written as DNA, the CDR3 is TGCGCCAGCAGCTTGGAGGAGGGAATAAAGACTGAAGCTTTCTTT. The full variable domain, in which reference TRBV5-1 and TRBJ1-1 provide the parts outside the CDR3, is KAGVTQTPRYLIKTRGQQVTLSCSPISGHRSVSWYQQTPGQGLQFLFEYFSETQRNKGNFPGRFSGRQFSNSRSEMNVSTLELGDSALYLCASSLEEGIKTEAFFGQGTRLTVV.

As concerns this clone: The junction and the germline gene differ at one end; a read error may be behind it. V usage is TRBV7-3 and J usage is TRBJ1-2; D not certain. CDR3 length: 15 residues. The germline V gene has CDR1 SGHTA and CDR2 FQGTGA. The CDR3 nucleotides read TGTGCCAGCAGATTAACGGCCAGCGCCGGCTATGGCTACACCTTC. Encoded protein: CASRLTASAGYGYTF. Supplemented by reference TRBV7-3 and TRBJ1-2, the full variable domain reads GAGVSQTPSNKVTEKGKYVELRCDPISGHTALYWYRQSLGQGPEFLIYFQGTGAADDSGLPNDRFFAVRPEGSVSTLKIQRTERGDSAVYLCASRLTASAGYGYTFGSGTRLTVV.

The J gene is TRBJ2-1, the V gene TRBV4-1; 7 positions match TRBD2. This CDR3 has 14 amino acids. Unmatched junction bases numbered 9, after V lost 5 bases and J lost 8 bases. Germline values: CDR1 MGHRA, CDR2 YSYEKL. The CDR3 DNA is TGCGCCAGCAGCTCGTGGCGGGGGATCGATGAGCAGTTCTTC. Its protein product is CASSSWRGIDEQFF.

A single count supports this clone. The chain links TRBV28 to TRBJ1-3; no reliable D call. The length of the CDR3 is 12 residues. Germline values: CDR1 MDHEN, CDR2 SYDVKM. V lost 5 bases, J lost 4 bases, and 6 bases lay in between. The CDR3 spells CASSLRGNTIYF. Written as DNA, the CDR3 is TGTGCCAGCAGTCTGAGAGGAAACACCATATATTTT.

V and J are TRBV4-1 and TRBJ2-3, with TRBD2 identical over 10 bases. Germline lookup yields CDR1 MGHRA and CDR2 YSYEKL. The V and J ends lost 2 bases and 2 bases, in that order; junction bases with no gene match: 10. The CDR3 is 18 residues long. This CDR3 is CASSQWRLAGVNTDTQYF. CDR3 nucleotide sequence: TGCGCCAGCAGCCAATGGAGACTAGCGGGCGTTAACACAGATACGCAGTATTTT.

The chain links TRBV4-1 to TRBJ2-5; D may be TRBD2 (7 bases). This CDR3 is 14 amino acids long. V was trimmed by 8 bases and J by 1 base, leaving 14 bases between them. CDR1 and CDR2 (germline): MGHRA, YSYEKL. DNA of the CDR3: TGCGCCAGCTCGATGGGGGGGCTCCAAGAGACCCAGTACTTC. Encoded protein: CASSMGGLQETQYF.